The clone carrying this T cell receptor beta chain was counted at least ten times. As yet, its antigen is unknown. On the basis of clinical symptoms, serum thyroxine and TRAb, thyroid ultrasound and orbital computed tomography, diagnoses were made. The PBMCs were sourced from fresh peripheral blood (more than 8.5 ml). The data were obtained in a study of T cells in Graves' hyperthyroidism and ophthalmopathy. Overall study context: Upon initial diagnosis and before any treatment, peripheral blood was collected. Study-wide results and caveats: Separating ophthalmopathy from stable hyperthyroidism was achieved by a 13 V-J model.

Amplified TCR beta CDR3 regions came from RNA transcripts. The HTBI primer set drove a first-round RT-PCR of the TCR CDR3. TCRdb reanalysed the multiplex PCR reads using MiXCR and keeps one entry per CDR3 protein. The sample carries hundreds of thousands of distinct CDR3 sequences, around 20% recorded once. The germline CDR1 and CDR2 sequences are SGHRS and YFSETQ. The germline V and J ends were trimmed by 0 bases and 4 bases, with 10 bases remaining between them. The CDR3 loop spans 14 amino acids. Sequenced input: blood. The chain carries TRBV5-1 and TRBJ1-1; D not resolved. This clonotype was obtained from a man younger than 40 with Graves' ophthalmopathy. In DNA form, the CDR3 reads TGCGCCAGCAGCTTGGGGGAGGGTTTCACTGAAGCTTTCTTT. Protein: CASSLGEGFTEAFF.